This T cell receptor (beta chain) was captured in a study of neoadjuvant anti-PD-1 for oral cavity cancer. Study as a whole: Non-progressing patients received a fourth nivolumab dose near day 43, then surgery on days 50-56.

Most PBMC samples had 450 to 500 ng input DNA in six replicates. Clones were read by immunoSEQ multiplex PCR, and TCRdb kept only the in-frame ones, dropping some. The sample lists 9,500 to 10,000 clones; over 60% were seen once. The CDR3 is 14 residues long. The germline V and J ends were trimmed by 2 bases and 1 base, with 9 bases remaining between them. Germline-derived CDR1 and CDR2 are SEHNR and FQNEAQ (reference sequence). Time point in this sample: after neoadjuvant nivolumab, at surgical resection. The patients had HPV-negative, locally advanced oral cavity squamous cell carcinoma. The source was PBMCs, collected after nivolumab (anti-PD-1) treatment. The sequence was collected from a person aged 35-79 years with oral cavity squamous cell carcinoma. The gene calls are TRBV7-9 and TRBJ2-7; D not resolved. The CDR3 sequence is CASSLPGPSYEQYF. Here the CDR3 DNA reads TGTGCCAGCAGCTTACCCGGGCCTTCCTACGAGCAGTACTTC.